The 22 T cell receptor beta chains below come from one sample, sequenced in a study of STAT5B mutations in CD4+ large granular lymphocyte leukemia. Sequencing used immunoSEQ multiplex PCR; TCRdb keeps in-frame clones, though not all of them. Of fewer than 35,000 clones in the sample, 70% to 85% were seen once. Sequenced: CD4+ T cells from blood buffy coats. The receptors come from a human donor in good health.

This clone was seen a few times. This chain links TRBV5-4 with TRBJ1-2, with 8 bases matching TRBD1. Trimming removed 0 bases from V and 7 bases from J; junction bases left unmatched: 11. The CDR3 covers 16 residues. Looked up from germline, CDR1 is SGHNT and CDR2 is YYREEE (reference sequence). CDR3: CASSLARTGKVSGYTF. The CDR3 nucleotides are TGTGCCAGCAGCTTGGCGAGGACAGGGAAGGTCTCTGGCTACACCTTC.

This clone showed up just a few times. The chain is built from TRBV29-1 and TRBJ1-2, with D perhaps matching TRBD1 (5 bases). The CDR3 extends over 13 amino acids. Germline CDR1 is SQVTM and CDR2 is ANQGSEA. V was cut by 4 bases and J by 4 bases, with 13 bases left in between. The CDR3 reads CSVGRRGGYGYTF. The CDR3 DNA follows: TGCAGCGTTGGCCGTCGGGGGGGCTATGGCTACACCTTC.

The J gene is TRBJ2-2, the V gene TRBV18, with D perhaps TRBD1 (6 bases). Germline CDR1 is KGHSH and CDR2 is LQKENI. The CDR3 loop spans 16 amino acids. V lost 4 bases, J lost 2 bases, and 14 bases lay in between. The CDR3 nucleotides are TGTGCCAGCTCACGTATCGGGACAACCAACACCGGGGAGCTGTTTTTT. It codes for CASSRIGTTNTGELFF.

The chain has TRBV10-3 and TRBJ2-7; D gene ambiguous. There are 14 residues in the CDR3. Between the trimmed V and J ends, which lost 6 bases and 0 bases, there was a span of 12 bases. The germline CDR1 and CDR2 sequences are ENHRY and SYGVKD. The CDR3 nucleotides are TGTGCCATCAGGTCAGGCGTTAGCTCCTACGAGCAGTACTTC. This translates into CAIRSGVSSYEQYF.

The chain is built from TRBV10-3 and TRBJ2-3; maybe TRBD2 (6 bases). This CDR3 has 13 amino acids. Deletions cut 6 bases from V and 4 bases from J, with 11 bases between. The germline gives CDR1 ENHRY, CDR2 SYGVKD. The CDR3 DNA follows: TGTGCCATCAGGCAGGAGGGCGCAGATACGCAGTATTTT. Its translation is CAIRQEGADTQYF.

The V and J genes are TRBV7-9 and TRBJ1-2; weak D call: TRBD1 (5 bases). Trimming pared 0 bases from V and 5 bases from J, leaving 10 bases between. Per germline, CDR1 SEHNR and CDR2 FQNEAQ (reference sequence). This CDR3 region has 14 residues. The CDR3 sequence is CASSLAGEGYGYTF. In DNA, the CDR3 is TGTGCCAGCAGCTTAGCCGGGGAGGGGTATGGCTACACCTTC.

V is TRBV4-3 and J is TRBJ1-2, with a possible D match to TRBD1 (6 bases). The CDR3 totals 15 residues. V was clipped by 4 bases and J by 0 bases, with 12 bases between them. Germline CDR1 is LGHNA and CDR2 is YSLEER. The CDR3 nucleotides read TGCGCCAGCAGCCTACAGGGATTAGCTAACTATGGCTACACCTTC. Its translation: CASSLQGLANYGYTF.

This clone was seen just once. V gene TRBV19 combines with J gene TRBJ2-7, with D possibly matching TRBD2 (6 bases). The CDR3 is 13 residues long. V was clipped by 6 bases and J by 6 bases, with 15 bases between them. CDR1 and CDR2 (germline): LNHDA, SQIVND (reference sequence). Here the CDR3 DNA reads TGTGCCAGTAGGCCGGGGACTCCCTCCGAGCAGTACTTC. Amino acid sequence: CASRPGTPSEQYF.

This clone has just a few counts. This chain joins TRBV7-2 and TRBJ1-3; a possible D gene is TRBD1 (5 bases). V lost 4 bases to trimming and J lost 0 bases, with 7 bases between them. The CDR3 is 14 amino acids. From germline, CDR1 is SGHTA and CDR2 FQGNSA. The CDR3 protein is CASSSTASGNTIYF. In nucleotides, the CDR3 is TGTGCCAGCAGCTCGACAGCCTCTGGAAACACCATATATTTT.

The chain couples TRBV19 to TRBJ1-1; D remains unclear. The V end lost 7 bases, the J end lost 7 bases, and 16 bases lay between the germline ends. The CDR3 consists of 13 residues. Germline lookup yields CDR1 LNHDA and CDR2 SQIVND (reference sequence). CDR3 DNA sequence: TGTGCCAGTACCGAGGACTTAGGGCTTGAAGCTTTCTTT. It codes for CASTEDLGLEAFF.

This clone was recorded only once. The chain links TRBV2 to TRBJ2-3; D could derive from TRBD1 or TRBD2 (5 bases each). V was cut by 8 bases and J by 3 bases, with 12 bases left in between. Germline-derived CDR1 and CDR2 are SNHLY and FYNNEI. The CDR3 runs to 13 residues. The CDR3 spells CASGSRVTDTQYF. The CDR3 region has the DNA TGTGCCAGCGGGAGCAGGGTGACAGATACGCAGTATTTT.

The chain combines TRBV9 with TRBJ2-7; the D gene is possibly TRBD1 (6 bases). The CDR3 is made up of 14 amino acids. V dropped 4 bases and J dropped 0 bases, with 11 bases sitting between them. CDR1 is SGDLS, CDR2 YYNGEE, per germline. DNA of the CDR3: TGTGCCAGCAGCCCCCGGGACACCTCCTACGAGCAGTACTTC. It yields the protein CASSPRDTSYEQYF.

The chain couples TRBV5-6 to TRBJ1-2; D is perhaps TRBD1 (5 bases). Germline assignment: CDR1 SGHDT and CDR2 YYEEEE. The V and J ends lost 4 bases and 2 bases respectively, with 12 bases between them. The CDR3 runs to 14 residues. CDR3 residues: CASSPGPGNYGYTF. The CDR3 DNA follows: TGTGCCAGCAGCCCGGGACCGGGAAACTATGGCTACACCTTC. Combining the CDR3 with reference TRBV5-6 and TRBJ1-2 gives the whole variable domain DAGVTQSPTHLIKTRGQQVTLRCSPKSGHDTVSWYQQALGQGPQFIFQYYEEEERQRGNFPDRFSGHQFPNYSSELNVNALLLGDSALYLCASSPGPGNYGYTFGSGTRLTVV.

This clone has only a few counts. The chain carries TRBV21-1 and TRBJ2-7; the table's D call of TRBD1 was not tested on the DNA. TRBV21-1 is designated a pseudogene. CDR3 size: 16 residues. The chain's CDR3 is CAKPREDRVSSYEQYF. The CDR3 region has the DNA TGTGCAAAACCAAGGGAGGACAGGGTGAGCTCCTACGAGCAGTACTTC.

The chain employs TRBV4-3 and TRBJ1-1; the D is unclear. Germline CDR1 reads LGHNA; CDR2 reads YSLEER. V dropped 0 bases and J dropped 12 bases, with 20 bases sitting between them. The CDR3 extends over 15 amino acids. The CDR3 here is CASSQDPRLTEATFF. The CDR3 DNA is TGCGCCAGCAGCCAAGATCCGCGACTGACCGAGGCGACTTTCTTT.

The rearrangement links TRBV19 to TRBJ2-7; possibly TRBD1 or TRBD2 for D (5 bases each). V was trimmed by 3 bases and J by 1 base, leaving 10 bases between them. The CDR3 is 14 residues long. Germline V lookup: CDR1 LNHDA, CDR2 SQIVND (reference sequence). The CDR3 DNA reads TGTGCCAGTAGTATCGGGGACGGATCCTACGAGCAGTACTTC. It codes for CASSIGDGSYEQYF.

As regards this clone: An end of the junction does not agree with germline; a read error may underlie this. V and J are TRBV6-4 and TRBJ1-1; TRBD1 is a possible D gene (5 bases). The CDR3 runs 13 residues. Germline V gives CDR1 MRHNA, CDR2 SNTAGT. The CDR3 is CASSRTADTEAFF. The CDR3 DNA reads as TGTGCCAGCAGTAGGACGGCGGACACCGAAGCTTTCTTT.

The V call is TRBV6-5, the J call TRBJ1-2; D ambiguous. Trimming shortened V by 5 bases and J by 3 bases, and 13 bases separated the two germline ends. The CDR3 runs to 14 residues. Germline CDR1 is MNHEY and CDR2 is SVGAGI. The CDR3 bases are TGTGCCAGCAGTCCGCGGAGTAGGCACTATGGCTACACCTTC. This codes for CASSPRSRHYGYTF.

This clone was recorded a few times. V is TRBV18 and J is TRBJ2-7; D remains ambiguous. Germline assignment: CDR1 KGHSH and CDR2 LQKENI. This CDR3 region has 11 residues. V shed 3 bases and J shed 5 bases, with 5 bases lying between them. The CDR3 sequence: CASSPLDEQYF. CDR3 coding DNA: TGTGCCAGCTCACCGCTGGACGAGCAGTACTTC.

The chain couples TRBV4-1 to TRBJ1-2; possible D gene TRBD1, 6 bases. CDR3 length equals 14 residues. Trimming took 0 bases from V and 2 from J, leaving 7 bases between them. CDR1 is MGHRA and CDR2 is YSYEKL in the germline V gene. In DNA form, the CDR3 reads TGCGCCAGCAGCCAAGATGACAGGAACTATGGCTACACCTTC. This translates into CASSQDDRNYGYTF.

In this sample, this clone turned up a few times. The chain recombines TRBV7-2 with TRBJ2-3, with D possibly matching TRBD2 (5 bases). Germline V gives CDR1 SGHTA, CDR2 FQGNSA. V lost 6 bases, J lost 7 bases, and 17 bases lay in between. This CDR3 spans 14 amino acids. CDR3 loop: CASRSGRGRNTQYF. Written as DNA, the CDR3 is TGTGCCAGCAGATCCGGACGGGGTAGGAATACGCAGTATTTT.

This clone was detected only once. The rearrangement joins TRBV5-1 to TRBJ2-2, with TRBD2 matching 11 bases. Unmatched junction bases numbered 12, after V lost 4 bases and J lost 4 bases. The CDR3 is made up of 18 amino acids. CDR1 is SGHRS, CDR2 YFSETQ, per germline. The CDR3 nucleotides read TGCGCCAGCAGCCTCGATCCGGGACTAGCGGTGATCACCGGGGAGCTGTTTTTT. Its translation: CASSLDPGLAVITGELFF.